This T cell receptor (beta chain) was captured in a study of blood T cell repertoires in COVID-19. Across the study: Researchers got acute and convalescent COVID-19 samples from the United States, Italy and Spain. Sample material is recorded as cDNA or gDNA derived from T cells, B-cell-depleted T cells, or PBMCs.

Germline V gene lookup returns CDR1 MGHDK and CDR2 SYGVNS. The CDR3 spans 14 residues. The V segment lost 3 bases and the J segment 4 bases; nucleotides outside the gene matches: 2. In the original processing: Amplification of reference gene primers was used by the study to estimate nucleated cell counts. Generated by immunoSEQ multiplex PCR, the TCRdb table keeps only in-frame clones and is missing some. That table gives V, J and clone size, and the DNA gave D and trimming. The table records around 82,000 clones, 80% to 95% of them present only once. This TCR was recovered from a human donor in a cohort sampled during active COVID-19. Sequenced input: peripheral blood. The chain combines TRBV25-1 with TRBJ1-5; 8 positions match TRBD1. The CDR3 coding sequence is TGTGCCAGCAGTGAGACAGGGGCTAATCAGCCCCAGCATTTT. It yields the protein CASSETGANQPQHF.